A single TCR beta chain is shown here with its context. Its target is unknown. The sample belongs to a study of cytomegalovirus exposure and HLA in healthy donors. Whole-study findings and limits: Later analysis found that TCR beta chains associated with HLA were more clonally expanded than other, equally common chains.

Vbeta (60) and Jbeta (13) primers were used in the PCR. Under the authors' procedure: Approximately 73 million unique TCR beta chains, some 9.9 million shared, were counted in a later analysis. Produced via immunoSEQ multiplex PCR; TCRdb's table is partial and in-frame only. For V, J and clone size, that table is used; D and trimming come from the DNA. This sample has about 200,000 clones, with 70% to 80% found just once. Donors in the study were healthy people who gave bone marrow. The CDR3 has 15 residues. CDR1 is LGHNA, CDR2 YSLEER, per germline. V was pared by 5 bases and J by 3 bases, with 13 bases between.

The sample consisted of PBMCs. The rearrangement links TRBV4-3 to TRBJ1-4; D not resolved. The TCR was taken from a man in his forties or fifties in good health and CMV-seronegative. CDR3 loop: CASSGDGGANEKLFF. CDR3 nucleotide sequence: TGCGCCAGCAGCGGCGATGGAGGAGCTAATGAAAAACTGTTTTTT.